This TCR beta chain was observed in a study of blood T cells in healthy people across ages. Study findings and constraints: In older individuals, TCR beta diversity per million T cells was lower, falling roughly linearly with age.

CDR3 length: 12 residues. Germline-derived CDR1 and CDR2 are DFQATT and SNEGSKA (reference sequence). Trimming took 4 bases from V and 0 from J, leaving 4 bases between them. Samples had at least 7 million PBMCs isolated from them. With each sample, at least 6 micrograms of total RNA were extracted. Primers used in a second PCR of roughly 7 to 11 cycles were a sample-barcoded 5' primer and a J-beta primer mix. The template-switch adaptor was a 5' adaptor with 12 random nucleotides. It tagged each cDNA molecule. MiXCR, applied by TCRdb to the 5' RACE reads, yields one record per CDR3 protein. The sample carries 870,000 or so distinct CDR3 sequences, about 30% recorded once. This clonotype occurred many times. Its specificity is not known.

The rearrangement joins TRBV20-1 to TRBJ1-5; D remains unclear. The sequencing input was blood. This clonotype was obtained from an elderly woman in good health. The DNA for the CDR3 is TGCAGTGCTACGTATAGCAATCAGCCCCAGCATTTT. It yields the protein CSATYSNQPQHF.